Listed here are 25 T cell receptor beta chains from one sample, sequenced in a study of T-cell reconstitution after alpha-beta-depleted transplantation in children. As it was prepared, the TCRbeta library received unique molecular identifiers. TCRdb redid the calling of the PCR reads with MiXCR, one entry per CDR3 protein. Here the sample spans some 830,000 distinct CDR3 sequences, approximately 15% being singletons. The material was PBMCs, mostly from graft donor cells, obtained 360 days after TCRalphabeta/CD19-depleted stem cell transplant. The receptors derive from a male patient younger than 18 who had a stem cell transplant for acute lymphoblastic leukemia, so the T cells may come from the graft donor.

The table lists this clonotype with many counts. The genes are TRBV7-2 and TRBJ2-3; the D is unclear. The V end lost 3 bases, the J end lost 4 bases, and 14 bases lay between the germline ends. This CDR3 has 15 amino acids. Germline-derived CDR1 and CDR2 are SGHTA and FQGNSA. Here the CDR3 DNA reads TGTGCCAGCAGCTTTCCCTCTACTACTTCAGATACGCAGTATTTT. This sequence encodes CASSFPSTTSDTQYF.

This chain uses TRBV5-1 with TRBJ2-6; 9 bases line up with TRBD1. This CDR3 comprises 16 residues. Germline V CDR1 and CDR2: SGHRS, YFSETQ. The junction had 2 bases not matched to a gene; V was cut back by 3 bases and J by 1 base. The CDR3 DNA sequence: TGCGCCAGCAGCTGGGACAGGGTTTCTGGGGCCAACGTCCTGACTTTC. It encodes CASSWDRVSGANVLTF.

CDR3 residues: CASSQVSLAGLITEAFF. In DNA form, the CDR3 reads TGTGCCAGCAGCCAAGTGTCGCTTGCAGGGCTGATCACTGAAGCTTTCTTT. This chain joins TRBV3-1 and TRBJ1-1; tentatively, D is TRBD1 (5 bases). CDR1 is LGHDT and CDR2 is YNNKEL in the germline V gene (reference sequence). The CDR3 sequence is 17 residues long. The ends were cut back, 1 base at V and 4 bases at J, with 19 bases in the middle. The whole variable domain, remainder taken from reference TRBV3-1 and TRBJ1-1, is DTAVSQTPKYLVTQMGNDKSIKCEQNLGHDTMYWYKQDSKKFLKIMFSYNNKELIINETVPNRFSPKSPDKAHLNLHINSLELGDSAVYFCASSQVSLAGLITEAFFGQGTRLTVV.

The chain uses TRBV19 and TRBJ1-1; D is uncertain. Germline loops: CDR1 LNHDA, CDR2 SQIVND (reference sequence). This CDR3 comprises 14 residues. Trimming stripped 6 bases from V and 0 bases from J, with 11 bases between. This CDR3 reads CASRMRDMNTEAFF. The CDR3 DNA is TGTGCCAGTAGAATGAGGGATATGAACACTGAAGCTTTCTTT. The full variable domain, in which reference TRBV19 and TRBJ1-1 provide the parts outside the CDR3, is DGGITQSPKYLFRKEGQNVTLSCEQNLNHDAMYWYRQDPGQGLRLIYYSQIVNDFQKGDIAEGYSVSREKKESFPLTVTSAQKNPTAFYLCASRMRDMNTEAFFGQGTRLTVV.

This clonotype was observed a few times. The J gene is TRBJ2-6, the V gene TRBV10-3; 14 nucleotides agree with TRBD2. The CDR3 sequence is 20 residues long. V was clipped by 6 bases and J by 0 bases; unmatched bases: 10. The germline V gene has CDR1 ENHRY and CDR2 SYGVKD. CDR3 loop: CAIRTSGRALSRSGANVLTF. The CDR3 nucleotides are TGTGCCATCAGGACTAGCGGGAGGGCCCTCTCCCGCTCTGGGGCCAACGTCCTGACTTTC.

This clonotype has only a few counts. The V and J genes are TRBV6-6 and TRBJ2-2, with D possibly TRBD2 on 7 matching bases. The CDR3 totals 13 residues. Germline V gene sequence: CDR1 MNHNY, CDR2 SVGAGI (reference sequence). The ends were cut back, 6 bases at V and 6 bases at J, with 11 bases in the middle. CDR3 sequence (DNA): TGTGCCAGCAGGAGGGAGGGGGCCGGGGAGCTGTTTTTT. Translating gives CASRREGAGELFF.

In its sample, this clonotype was seen a few times. The rearrangement joins TRBV4-1 to TRBJ1-2, with D hard to call. V gave up 0 bases and J gave up 0 bases, with 5 bases separating them. The CDR3 spans 14 residues. Looked up from germline, CDR1 is MGHRA and CDR2 is YSYEKL. CDR3 coding DNA: TGCGCCAGCAGCCAAGAGGCTACTAACTATGGCTACACCTTC. This gives the protein CASSQEATNYGYTF.

This clonotype was detected a few times. The chain carries TRBV5-1 and TRBJ2-4; perhaps TRBD2 as D (5 bases). V was shortened by 0 bases and J by 6 bases, with 13 bases between the two germline ends. Germline assignment: CDR1 SGHRS and CDR2 YFSETQ. This CDR3 has 15 residues. CDR3 region: CASSLAAPGLNIQYF. The CDR3 DNA sequence: TGCGCCAGCAGCTTGGCGGCTCCGGGGTTAAACATTCAGTACTTC.

This clonotype has only a few counts. The chain links TRBV3-1 to TRBJ2-2; D gene unclear. The CDR3 is made up of 13 amino acids. Germline CDR1 LGHDT, CDR2 YNNKEL (reference sequence). The germline V and J ends were trimmed by 4 bases and 4 bases, with 7 bases remaining between them. Written as DNA, the CDR3 is TGTGCCAGCAGCCCCTATAGCACCGGGGAGCTGTTTTTT. Translated, it gives CASSPYSTGELFF.

This clonotype turned up a few times. J is TRBJ2-1 and V is TRBV4-1, with D hard to call. Trimming took 1 base from V and 13 from J, leaving 11 bases between them. CDR3 length: 12 amino acids. Germline V gene sequence: CDR1 MGHRA, CDR2 YSYEKL. CDR3 loop: CASSQVGDKQFF. The DNA of the CDR3 is TGCGCCAGCAGCCAAGTTGGCGACAAACAGTTCTTC.

V is TRBV29-1 and J is TRBJ2-3; no definite D call. Looked up from germline, CDR1 is SQVTM and CDR2 is ANQGSEA. The CDR3 contains 12 residues. Trimming stripped 3 bases from V and 2 bases from J, with 6 bases between. CDR3 region: CSVDRFTDTQYF. In DNA, the CDR3 is TGCAGCGTTGACAGGTTCACAGATACGCAGTATTTT.

The chain is built from TRBV11-1 and TRBJ2-5; 7 positions match TRBD2. Trimming at V came to 5 bases and at J to 0 bases, leaving 9 bases not matched to a gene. This CDR3 contains 16 residues. From germline, CDR1 is SGHAT and CDR2 FQDESV (reference sequence). The CDR3 DNA reads as TGTGCCAGCAGCGGCGTAGCGGGTACATACCAAGAGACCCAGTACTTC. It encodes CASSGVAGTYQETQYF.

This chain joins TRBV29-1 and TRBJ2-1; 9 bases fit TRBD1. This CDR3 contains 14 residues. V dropped 3 bases and J dropped 8; count of bases not matched to a gene: 8. Germline values: CDR1 SQVTM, CDR2 ANQGSEA. CDR3 protein: CSVDRTGDSDEQFF. The CDR3 nucleotides are TGCAGCGTTGACAGGACAGGGGATTCAGATGAGCAGTTCTTC.

This clonotype was counted a few times. The chain carries TRBV7-6 and TRBJ1-4; possibly TRBD1 for D (6 bases). The CDR3 sequence is 16 residues long. Germline V CDR1 and CDR2: SGHVS, FNYEAQ. Deletions cut 1 base from V and 5 bases from J, with 14 bases between. The CDR3 DNA reads as TGTGCCAGCAGCTTAGACTTACAGGGAGGAAATGAAAAACTGTTTTTT. As protein: CASSLDLQGGNEKLFF.

The table lists this clonotype with a few counts. The genes are TRBV6-1 and TRBJ2-7, with D perhaps matching TRBD1 (5 bases). CDR1 is MNHNS, CDR2 SASEGT, per germline. CDR3 length: 15 amino acids. Trimming removed 7 bases from V and 4 bases from J, with 20 bases in between. CDR3 protein: CASKVAEGAPYEQYF. The CDR3 DNA reads as TGTGCCAGCAAGGTCGCAGAAGGGGCCCCTTACGAGCAGTACTTC.

The sample holds many counts of this clonotype. The rearrangement uses TRBV9 and TRBJ2-1; D gene unclear. Trimming cost V 0 bases and J 4 bases, with 14 bases left between them. The V gene's germline CDR1 is SGDLS and CDR2 YYNGEE. The CDR3 spans 16 residues. For the CDR3, the DNA is TGTGCCAGCAGCGTAGGATCTGGCCTGAGTTACAATGAGCAGTTCTTC. Translating it yields CASSVGSGLSYNEQFF.

The chain joins TRBV20-1 to TRBJ2-2; 7 bases are a match to TRBD2. CDR1 and CDR2 from the germline V gene are DFQATT and SNEGSKA (reference sequence). The CDR3 covers 13 residues. The V and J ends lost 4 bases and 7 bases, in that order; junction bases with no gene match: 6. This CDR3 is CSAKREVLGELFF. CDR3 DNA sequence: TGCAGTGCTAAGCGGGAAGTTCTCGGGGAGCTGTTTTTT.

The rearrangement links TRBV7-8 to TRBJ2-7; a weak D match, TRBD2 (5 bases). CDR3 length equals 16 residues. From germline, CDR1 is SGHVS and CDR2 FQNEAQ. V was cut by 4 bases and J by 0 bases, with 16 bases left in between. The CDR3 DNA reads TGTGCCAGCAGCTCAGCGGTGGGTTTAAGCTCCTACGAGCAGTACTTC. This codes for CASSSAVGLSSYEQYF.

This clonotype was observed many times. The chain links TRBV12-3 or TRBV12-4 to TRBJ1-2, with D possibly TRBD1 on 5 matching bases. V lost 4 bases and J lost 6, with 12 bases in between. This CDR3 spans 13 amino acids. Written as DNA, the CDR3 is TGTGCCAGCAGTTATTGGACAAAAGATGGCTACACCTTC. This sequence encodes CASSYWTKDGYTF.

This rearrangement joins TRBV29-1 to TRBJ2-1, with 15 bases that match TRBD2. The germline V gene has CDR1 SQVTM and CDR2 ANQGSEA. V dropped 7 bases and J dropped 6; count of bases not matched to a gene: 7. There are 15 residues in the CDR3. The CDR3 reads CSAPGGLAGGNEQFF. The CDR3 coding sequence is TGCAGCGCCCCGGGGGGACTAGCGGGAGGCAATGAGCAGTTCTTC.

The gene calls are TRBV20-1 and TRBJ1-2, with 8 positions matching TRBD1. V trimming: 3 bases; J trimming: 3 bases; junction bases outside the gene matches: 6. This CDR3 has 14 residues. CDR1 DFQATT and CDR2 SNEGSKA come from the germline V gene (reference sequence). DNA of the CDR3: TGCAGTGCTAGGCAGGGGGCGGTACACTATGGCTACACCTTC. This translates into CSARQGAVHYGYTF.

This clonotype was found a few times. The V gene is TRBV7-2, the J gene TRBJ2-7, with 9 bases lining up with TRBD2. After removal of 4 bases from V and 4 bases from J, the junction contained 8 bases not matched to a gene. This CDR3 is 15 amino acids long. Germline loops: CDR1 SGHTA, CDR2 FQGNSA. The CDR3 coding sequence is TGTGCCAGCAGCTCAATAGCGGGAGCGAGGTACGAGCAGTACTTC. Translating gives CASSSIAGARYEQYF.

This clonotype was observed many times. This chain uses TRBV10-3 with TRBJ1-2; tentatively, D is TRBD1 (6 bases). Germline V lookup: CDR1 ENHRY, CDR2 SYGVKD. The CDR3 sequence is 14 residues long. Trimming removed 3 bases at V and 4 bases at J, with 12 bases between. CDR3 DNA sequence: TGTGCCATCAGTGATCGGGGGGCGCCCTATGGCTACACCTTC. Translation: CAISDRGAPYGYTF.

The chain is built from TRBV5-1 and TRBJ2-3, with TRBD2 matching 14 bases. V dropped 4 bases and J dropped 5; count of bases not matched to a gene: 3. Germline values: CDR1 SGHRS, CDR2 YFSETQ. The CDR3 consists of 15 residues. The CDR3 nucleotides read TGCGCCAGCAGCCGGGGACTAGCGGGAGTAGATACGCAGTATTTT. It yields the protein CASSRGLAGVDTQYF.

This clonotype was picked up a small number of times. The genes are TRBV21-1 and TRBJ2-1; the D call of TRBD2 is as the table states it, not checked on the DNA. TRBV21-1 is a pseudogene. CDR3 length equals 19 residues. This chain's CDR3 is CASIRGTSTSASSYNEQFF. As DNA, the CDR3 is TGTGCCAGCATAAGGGGAACATCCACTAGCGCAAGCTCCTACAATGAGCAGTTCTTC.